This entry lists 27 T cell receptor beta chains sequenced from one sample in a study of T cell responses to AZD1222 COVID-19 vaccine. Assay: immunoSEQ multiplex PCR; the TCRdb copy retains only in-frame clones and omits some. The sample has about 140,000 clones, approximately 95% seen once. The source material was peripheral blood, sampled on day 0 of MenACWY control vaccination. Source of these receptors: an adult in good health.

The chain couples TRBV9 to TRBJ2-2; D is uncertain. The CDR3 consists of 13 residues. V was pared by 0 bases and J by 7 bases, with 7 bases between. Germline lookup yields CDR1 SGDLS and CDR2 YYNGEE. The CDR3 bases are TGTGCCAGCAGCGTAGTGACTGGCGGGGAGCTGTTTTTT. This translates into CASSVVTGGELFF.

The chain links TRBV9 to TRBJ1-1; a weak D match, TRBD1 (5 bases). The CDR3 length is 14 residues. Trimming pared 4 bases from V and 4 bases from J, leaving 14 bases between. In germline, CDR1 is SGDLS, CDR2 YYNGEE. CDR3 DNA: TGTGCCAGCAGCTTTTTAGACAGAGGCACTGAAGCTTTCTTT. It specifies CASSFLDRGTEAFF.

The genes are TRBV7-3 and TRBJ1-6; D perhaps matches TRBD1 (5 bases). CDR3 length: 14 amino acids. Germline CDR1 SGHTA, CDR2 FQGTGA. V lost 4 bases to trimming and J lost 5 bases, with 9 bases between them. The CDR3 here is CASSSAGNNSPLHF. In DNA, the CDR3 is TGTGCCAGCAGCTCAGCAGGGAATAATTCACCCCTCCACTTT.

The rearrangement links TRBV7-3 to TRBJ2-2; no definite D call. V was pared by 0 bases and J by 8 bases, with 7 bases between. Germline values: CDR1 SGHTA, CDR2 FQGTGA. The CDR3 has 13 residues. This CDR3 reads CASSLTGVGELFF. The DNA of the CDR3 is TGTGCCAGCAGCTTAACTGGAGTTGGGGAGCTGTTTTTT.

The CDR3 DNA reads as TGTGCCAGCAGCCAAGTTGCGTACAGGAATTATCCTAACTATGGCTACACCTTC. The encoded protein is CASSQVAYRNYPNYGYTF. V usage is TRBV3-1 (or the pseudogene TRBV3-2) and J usage is TRBJ1-2, with D tentatively TRBD1 (5 bases). V dropped 1 base and J dropped 0 bases, with 18 bases sitting between them. The CDR3 runs to 18 residues. Germline lookup yields CDR1 LGHDT and CDR2 YNNKEL (reference sequence).

This clone was recorded only once. The chain joins TRBV13 to TRBJ2-7; D is possibly TRBD2 (6 bases). The germline V and J ends were trimmed by 2 bases and 4 bases, with 12 bases remaining between them. Per germline, CDR1 PRHDT and CDR2 FYEKMQ (reference sequence). The CDR3 has 14 residues. In DNA form, the CDR3 reads TGTGCCAGCAGCTTATACGGGAGAGGGTACGAGCAGTACTTC. Amino acid sequence: CASSLYGRGYEQYF.

The chain has TRBV6-6 and TRBJ1-3; D is perhaps TRBD1 (6 bases). The ends were cut back, 5 bases at V and 3 bases at J, with 14 bases in the middle. Germline-derived CDR1 and CDR2 are MNHNY and SVGAGI (reference sequence). The CDR3 extends over 15 amino acids. The CDR3 here is CASSQVGGGGNTIYF. CDR3 bases: TGTGCCAGCAGTCAAGTTGGGGGCGGTGGAAACACCATATATTTT.

The chain recombines TRBV25-1 with TRBJ1-6; 10 nucleotides align to TRBD1. The CDR3 totals 14 residues. Germline CDR1 reads MGHDK; CDR2 reads SYGVNS. The V gene end was trimmed by 10 bases and the J gene end by 7 bases; junction bases not matched to a gene: 7. CDR3 residues: CATHSGQGNSPLHF. The CDR3 nucleotides read TGTGCCACCCACTCGGGACAGGGGAATTCACCCCTCCACTTT.

DNA for the CDR3: TGTGCCAGCAGTTATGGATCCGATGGCTACACCTTC. Its protein product is CASSYGSDGYTF. The chain is built from TRBV6-2 or TRBV6-3 and TRBJ1-2; no reliable D call. Germline-derived CDR1 and CDR2 are MNHEY and SVGEGT. The V end lost 3 bases, the J end lost 6 bases, and 8 bases lay between the germline ends. The CDR3 is made up of 12 amino acids.

The rearrangement joins TRBV18 to TRBJ1-5, with TRBD1 matching over 8 bases. Per the germline V gene, CDR1 is KGHSH and CDR2 is LQKENI. The CDR3 has 15 amino acids. V gave up 4 bases and J gave up 1 base; unmatched junction bases: 3. The DNA of the CDR3 is TGTGCCAGCTCACTGGGACAGGCCAGCAATCAGCCCCAGCATTTT. Its translation is CASSLGQASNQPQHF.

The chain couples TRBV11-2 to TRBJ1-1; D may be TRBD1 (6 bases). CDR3 size: 13 residues. V gave up 5 bases and J gave up 5 bases, with 12 bases separating them. CDR1 is SGHAT and CDR2 is FQNNGV in the germline V gene. CDR3 DNA sequence: TGTGCCAGCAGCCTACAGGGACAAACTGAAGCTTTCTTT. Translation: CASSLQGQTEAFF.

The chain links TRBV4-2 to TRBJ2-1; D is uncertain. Trimming left V 4 bases short and J 9 bases short, with 10 bases between. The germline V gene has CDR1 LGHNA and CDR2 YNFKEQ. This CDR3 is 12 amino acids long. CDR3 nucleotides: TGTGCCAGCAGCCCAAGCCGGGCTGAGCAGTTCTTC. This gives the protein CASSPSRAEQFF.

This clone was observed once. This chain uses TRBV6-6 with TRBJ2-2; TRBD1 matches at 9 bases. CDR3 length equals 15 residues. The germline V gene encodes CDR1 MNHNY and CDR2 SVGAGI (reference sequence). V gave up 7 bases and J gave up 4 bases; unmatched junction bases: 7. For the CDR3, the DNA is TGTGCCAGCAAGTCAACAGGGGGCGGCACCGGGGAGCTGTTTTTT. This codes for CASKSTGGGTGELFF.

The chain couples TRBV9 to TRBJ1-2; 10 nucleotides match TRBD1. Germline V CDR1 and CDR2: SGDLS, YYNGEE. Trimming cost V 4 bases and J 4 bases; bases outside gene matches: 4. The CDR3 spans 14 residues. CDR3 sequence: CASSPGQGVYGYTF. DNA for the CDR3: TGTGCCAGCAGCCCCGGACAGGGGGTCTATGGCTACACCTTC. Looking up the rest from reference TRBV9 and TRBJ1-2 gives the full variable domain: DSGVTQTPKHLITATGQRVTLRCSPRSGDLSVYWYQQSLDQGLQFLIQYYNGEERAKGNILERFSAQQFPDLHSELNLSSLELGDSALYFCASSPGQGVYGYTFGSGTRLTVV.

The chain links TRBV18 to TRBJ2-5, with TRBD2 matching 13 bases. CDR3 length: 15 residues. V was clipped by 1 base and J by 5 bases; unmatched bases: 1. Germline lookup yields CDR1 KGHSH and CDR2 LQKENI. The DNA of the CDR3 is TGTGCCAGCTCACCACGGACTAGCGGGGGCGAGACCCAGTACTTC. It yields the protein CASSPRTSGGETQYF.

This chain links TRBV3-1 (or the pseudogene TRBV3-2) with TRBJ1-3, with 11 bases that match TRBD1. J gave up 0 bases and V 1 base, and 2 bases lay outside the gene matches. CDR1 LGHDT and CDR2 YNNKEL come from the germline V gene (reference sequence). This CDR3 has 17 residues. This CDR3 reads CASSQVGTGGSGNTIYF. CDR3 coding DNA: TGTGCCAGCAGCCAAGTCGGGACAGGGGGCTCTGGAAACACCATATATTTT.

The sample holds one count of this clone. The chain links TRBV12-3 or TRBV12-4 to TRBJ1-2; no definite D call. The CDR3 covers 13 residues. Trimming removed 3 bases at V and 3 bases at J, with 8 bases between. The CDR3: CASSFSRDYGYTF. CDR3 nucleotide sequence: TGTGCCAGCAGTTTTAGCCGAGACTATGGCTACACCTTC.

This clone was seen a handful of times. This rearrangement joins TRBV21-1 to TRBJ1-1; the table's D call, TRBD1, was not checked against the DNA. TRBV21-1 is marked as a pseudogene. The CDR3 length is 15 residues. CDR3 sequence (DNA): TGTGCCAGCAGCATACAGGATTATATGAACACTGAAGCTTTCTTT. This sequence encodes CASSIQDYMNTEAFF.

The rearrangement uses TRBV12-3 or TRBV12-4 and TRBJ2-1; a possible D gene is TRBD2 (6 bases). With 6 bases removed from V and 7 bases from J, the gap between germline ends came to 13 bases. CDR3 size: 13 residues. The CDR3 nucleotides read TGTGCCAGCAGCCAGGAGGGTCGTAATGAGCAGTTCTTC. Its protein product is CASSQEGRNEQFF.

The chain combines TRBV5-1 with TRBJ2-7; D perhaps matches TRBD2 (6 bases). V was pared by 0 bases and J by 2 bases, with 15 bases between. The germline V gene has CDR1 SGHRS and CDR2 YFSETQ. The CDR3 totals 16 residues. CDR3 protein: CASSLVGGDHTYEQYF. CDR3 DNA: TGCGCCAGCAGCTTGGTGGGGGGAGACCATACCTACGAGCAGTACTTC.

The chain combines TRBV6-5 with TRBJ2-3, with 9 nucleotides matching TRBD2. Germline loops: CDR1 MNHEY, CDR2 SVGAGI. The trim removed 3 bases at V and 3 bases at J, leaving 4 bases unmatched. The length of the CDR3 is 15 residues. CDR3 amino acids: CASSYGTSRTDTQYF. CDR3 DNA: TGTGCCAGCAGTTATGGGACTAGCCGAACAGATACGCAGTATTTT.

On this clone: Other nucleotide sequences from this sample produce the same CDR3. The chain joins TRBV5-1 to TRBJ1-2, with 9 bases lining up with TRBD1. The length of the CDR3 is 15 residues. V lost 3 bases to trimming and J lost 4 bases; unmatched junction nucleotides: 7. Germline V gene sequence: CDR1 SGHRS, CDR2 YFSETQ. The CDR3 DNA is TGCGCCAGCAGCTCCGGGACAGGGCGTCTCTATGGCTACACCTTC. Protein sequence: CASSSGTGRLYGYTF.

A few counts support this clone. V and J are TRBV24-1 and TRBJ1-5; D remains unclear. The germline CDR1 and CDR2 sequences are KGHDR and SFDVKD. Trimming stripped 2 bases from V and 6 bases from J, with 7 bases between. CDR3 length: 13 amino acids. The chain's CDR3 is CATSDSGIQPQHF. The CDR3 nucleotides are TGTGCCACCAGTGATTCGGGGATTCAGCCCCAGCATTTT.

The V gene is TRBV12-5, the J gene TRBJ1-5; no reliable D call. The V gene's germline CDR1 is LGHNT and CDR2 FRNRAP. V lost 0 bases, J lost 5 bases, and 14 bases lay in between. This CDR3 spans 16 amino acids. The CDR3 DNA is TGTGCTAGTGGTTTGGTACAGAGGGTCTGGCATCAGCCCCAGCATTTT. It specifies CASGLVQRVWHQPQHF.

As for this clone: A junction boundary mismatches the germline segment, possibly from a read error. The rearrangement joins TRBV29-1 to TRBJ1-6; no definite D call. The CDR3 runs 11 residues. Germline V CDR1 and CDR2: SQVTM, ANQGSEA. The CDR3 reads CSVEEAGERDF. The CDR3, as DNA: TGCAGCGTTGAAGAGGCCGGGGAGCGTGACTTT.

V and J are TRBV7-8 and TRBJ1-3; 7 bases fit TRBD1. J lost 9 bases, V lost 3 bases, and 8 bases had no gene match. The germline gives CDR1 SGHVS, CDR2 FQNEAQ. The CDR3 runs to 14 residues. The CDR3 is CASSFRTGGPTIYF. Here the CDR3 DNA reads TGTGCCAGCAGCTTCCGGACAGGCGGTCCCACCATATATTTT.

The CDR3 DNA sequence: TGTGCCAGCAGTAACCCTACAATTACTGAAGCTTTCTTT. Its protein is CASSNPTITEAFF. The rearrangement uses TRBV28 and TRBJ1-1; D unclear. The CDR3 sequence is 13 residues long. The germline CDR1 and CDR2 sequences are MDHEN and SYDVKM. The V and J ends lost 5 bases and 5 bases respectively, with 12 bases between them.